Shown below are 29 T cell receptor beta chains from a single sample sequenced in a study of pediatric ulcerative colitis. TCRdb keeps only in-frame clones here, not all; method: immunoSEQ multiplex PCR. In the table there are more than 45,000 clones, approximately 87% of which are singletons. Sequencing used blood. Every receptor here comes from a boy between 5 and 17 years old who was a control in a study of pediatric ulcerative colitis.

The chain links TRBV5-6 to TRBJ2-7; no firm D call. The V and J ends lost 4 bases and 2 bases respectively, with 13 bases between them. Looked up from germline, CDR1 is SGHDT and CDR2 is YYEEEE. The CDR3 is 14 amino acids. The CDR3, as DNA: TGTGCCAGCAGCCCCGTCGGCATCACCTACGAGCAGTACTTC. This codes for CASSPVGITYEQYF.

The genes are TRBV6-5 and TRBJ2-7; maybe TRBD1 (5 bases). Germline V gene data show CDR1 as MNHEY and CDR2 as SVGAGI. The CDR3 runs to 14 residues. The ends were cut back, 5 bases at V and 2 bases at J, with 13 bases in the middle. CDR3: CASSVRTLAYEQYF. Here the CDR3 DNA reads TGTGCCAGCAGTGTACGGACACTCGCCTACGAGCAGTACTTC.

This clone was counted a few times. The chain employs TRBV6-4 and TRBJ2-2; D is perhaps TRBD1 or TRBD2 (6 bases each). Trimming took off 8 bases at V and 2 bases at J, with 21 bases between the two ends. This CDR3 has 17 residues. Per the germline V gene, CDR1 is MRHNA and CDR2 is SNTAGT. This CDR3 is CASATGGQELNTGELFF. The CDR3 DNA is TGTGCCAGCGCCACCGGGGGCCAGGAGCTTAACACCGGGGAGCTGTTTTTT.

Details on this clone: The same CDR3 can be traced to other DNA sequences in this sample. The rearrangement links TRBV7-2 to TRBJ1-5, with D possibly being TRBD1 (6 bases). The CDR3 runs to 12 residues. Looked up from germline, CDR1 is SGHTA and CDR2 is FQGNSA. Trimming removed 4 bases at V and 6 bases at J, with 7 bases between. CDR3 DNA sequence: TGTGCCAGCAGCTCACAGGGTCAGCCCCAGCATTTT. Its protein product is CASSSQGQPQHF.

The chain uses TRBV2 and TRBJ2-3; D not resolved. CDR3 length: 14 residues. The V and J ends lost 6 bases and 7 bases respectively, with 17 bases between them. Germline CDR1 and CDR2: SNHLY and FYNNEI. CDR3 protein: CASRYDQTPHTQYF. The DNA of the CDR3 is TGTGCCAGCAGATACGATCAGACGCCGCATACGCAGTATTTT.

The CDR3 nucleotides are TGTGCCACCAGGACTCCGATGTACAATGAGCAGTTCTTC. Its translation: CATRTPMYNEQFF. The genes are TRBV15 and TRBJ2-1; D is ambiguous. The CDR3 extends over 13 amino acids. Germline CDR1 reads LNHNV; CDR2 reads YYDKDF (reference sequence). Trimming removed 6 bases at V and 4 bases at J, with 10 bases between. The full variable domain, in which reference TRBV15 and TRBJ2-1 provide the parts outside the CDR3, is DAMVIQNPRYQVTQFGKPVTLSCSQTLNHNVMYWYQQKSSQAPKLLFHYYDKDFNNEADTPDNFQSRRPNTSFCFLDIRSPGLGDTAMYLCATRTPMYNEQFFGPGTRLTVL.

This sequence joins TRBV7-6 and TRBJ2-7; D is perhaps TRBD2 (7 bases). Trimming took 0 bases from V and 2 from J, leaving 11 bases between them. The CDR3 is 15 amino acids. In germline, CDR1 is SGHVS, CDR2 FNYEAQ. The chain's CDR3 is CASSLALGGAYEQYF. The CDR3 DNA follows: TGTGCCAGCAGCTTAGCCTTAGGGGGGGCCTACGAGCAGTACTTC.

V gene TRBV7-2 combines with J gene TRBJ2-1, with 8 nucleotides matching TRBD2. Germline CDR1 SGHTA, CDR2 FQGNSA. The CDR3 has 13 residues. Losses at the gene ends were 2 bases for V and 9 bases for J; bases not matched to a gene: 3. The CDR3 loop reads CASSLYSGGEQFF. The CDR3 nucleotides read TGTGCCAGCAGCTTATACAGCGGGGGTGAGCAGTTCTTC.

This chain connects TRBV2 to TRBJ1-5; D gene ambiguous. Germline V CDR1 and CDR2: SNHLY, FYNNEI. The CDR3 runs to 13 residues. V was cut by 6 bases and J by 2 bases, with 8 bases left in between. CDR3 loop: CASRLEGNQPQHF. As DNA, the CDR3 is TGTGCCAGCAGGTTAGAGGGCAATCAGCCCCAGCATTTT.

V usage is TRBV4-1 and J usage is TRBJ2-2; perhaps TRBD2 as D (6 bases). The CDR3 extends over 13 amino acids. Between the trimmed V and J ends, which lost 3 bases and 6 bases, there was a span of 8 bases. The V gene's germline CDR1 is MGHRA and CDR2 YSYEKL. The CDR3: CASSQTSAGELFF. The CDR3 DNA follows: TGCGCCAGCAGCCAGACTAGTGCCGGGGAGCTGTTTTTT.

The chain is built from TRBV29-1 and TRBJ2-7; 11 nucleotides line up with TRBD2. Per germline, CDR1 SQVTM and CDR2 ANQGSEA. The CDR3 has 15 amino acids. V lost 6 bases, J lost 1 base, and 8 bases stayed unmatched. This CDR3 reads CSVTRLAGPSYEQYF. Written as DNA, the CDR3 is TGCAGCGTCACTAGACTAGCGGGGCCATCCTACGAGCAGTACTTC.

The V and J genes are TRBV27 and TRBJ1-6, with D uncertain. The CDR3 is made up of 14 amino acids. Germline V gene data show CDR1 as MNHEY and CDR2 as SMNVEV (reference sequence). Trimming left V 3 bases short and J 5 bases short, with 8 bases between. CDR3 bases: TGTGCCAGCAGTTTCGCCAGAAATAATTCACCCCTCCACTTT. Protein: CASSFARNNSPLHF.

CDR3 DNA: TGTGCCAGCGGGAACCACTATGGCTACACCTTC. Its translation: CASGNHYGYTF. The chain uses TRBV6-5 and TRBJ1-2; D not certain. The CDR3 is 11 amino acids. Germline CDR1 reads MNHEY; CDR2 reads SVGAGI. V dropped 8 bases and J dropped 3 bases, with 7 bases sitting between them.

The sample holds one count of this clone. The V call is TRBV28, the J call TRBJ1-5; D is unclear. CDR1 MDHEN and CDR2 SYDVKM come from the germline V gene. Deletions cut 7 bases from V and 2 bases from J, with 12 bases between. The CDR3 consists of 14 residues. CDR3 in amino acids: CASIVSMGNQPQHF. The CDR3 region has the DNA TGTGCCAGCATAGTAAGTATGGGCAATCAGCCCCAGCATTTT.

The CDR3, as DNA: TGTGCCAGCAGCTTAGTATTTAGTGGGACAGGAAACAACGAGCAGTACTTC. Translated: CASSLVFSGTGNNEQYF. The chain has TRBV13 and TRBJ2-7, with TRBD1 identical over 8 bases. This CDR3 comprises 17 residues. CDR1 PRHDT and CDR2 FYEKMQ come from the germline V gene (reference sequence). Germline trimming cut 1 base from V and 5 bases from J; bases unmatched to any gene: 13. The full variable domain, completed using reference TRBV13 and TRBJ2-7, is AAGVIQSPRHLIKEKRETATLKCYPIPRHDTVYWYQQGPGQDPQFLISFYEKMQSDKGSIPDRFSAQQFSDYHSELNMSSLELGDSALYFCASSLVFSGTGNNEQYFGPGTRLTVT.

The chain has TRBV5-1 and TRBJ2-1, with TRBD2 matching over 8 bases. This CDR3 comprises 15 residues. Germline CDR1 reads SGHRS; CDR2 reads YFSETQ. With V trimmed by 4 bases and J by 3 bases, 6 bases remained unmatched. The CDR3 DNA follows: TGCGCCAGCAGCCTTAGCGGGGAAATCTACAATGAGCAGTTCTTC. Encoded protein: CASSLSGEIYNEQFF.

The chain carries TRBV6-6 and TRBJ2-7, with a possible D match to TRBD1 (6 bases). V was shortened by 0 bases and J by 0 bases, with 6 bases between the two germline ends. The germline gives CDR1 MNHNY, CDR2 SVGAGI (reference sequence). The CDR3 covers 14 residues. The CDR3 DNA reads TGTGCCAGCAGTTACTCGGACAGCTCCTACGAGCAGTACTTC. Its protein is CASSYSDSSYEQYF.

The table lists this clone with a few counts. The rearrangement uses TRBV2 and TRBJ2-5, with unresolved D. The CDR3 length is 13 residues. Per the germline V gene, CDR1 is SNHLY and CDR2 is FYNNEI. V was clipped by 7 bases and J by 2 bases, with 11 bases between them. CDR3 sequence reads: CASTESRQETQYF. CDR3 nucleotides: TGTGCCAGCACGGAGAGCAGACAAGAGACCCAGTACTTC. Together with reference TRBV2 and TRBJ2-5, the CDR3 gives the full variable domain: EPEVTQTPSHQVTQMGQEVILRCVPISNHLYFYWYRQILGQKVEFLVSFYNNEISEKSEIFDDQFSVERPDGSNFTLKIRSTKLEDSAMYFCASTESRQETQYFGPGTRLLVL.

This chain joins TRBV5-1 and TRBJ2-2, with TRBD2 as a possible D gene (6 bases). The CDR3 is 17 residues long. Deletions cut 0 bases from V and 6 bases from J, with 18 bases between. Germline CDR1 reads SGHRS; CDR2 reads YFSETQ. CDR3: CASSLAEAGVVAGELFF. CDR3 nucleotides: TGCGCCAGCAGCTTGGCCGAAGCGGGTGTAGTGGCCGGGGAGCTGTTTTTT.

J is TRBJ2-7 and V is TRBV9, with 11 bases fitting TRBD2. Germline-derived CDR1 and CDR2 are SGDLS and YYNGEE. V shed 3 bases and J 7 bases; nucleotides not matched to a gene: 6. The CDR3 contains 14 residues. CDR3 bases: TGTGCCAGCAGCGACGGACTAGCGGGTCTTGAGCAGTACTTC. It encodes CASSDGLAGLEQYF.

In DNA form, the CDR3 reads TGTGCCAGCAGCAAAGATGGGACAGCGGATTCACCCCTCCACTTT. Amino acids: CASSKDGTADSPLHF. This chain uses TRBV9 with TRBJ1-6, with TRBD1 matching over 7 bases. The CDR3 is 15 amino acids. Germline V lookup: CDR1 SGDLS, CDR2 YYNGEE. The V and J ends lost 4 bases and 8 bases, in that order; junction bases with no gene match: 9.

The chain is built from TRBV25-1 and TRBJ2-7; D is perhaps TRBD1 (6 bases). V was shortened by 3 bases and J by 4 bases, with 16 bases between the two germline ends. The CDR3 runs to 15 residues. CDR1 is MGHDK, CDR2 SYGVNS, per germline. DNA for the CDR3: TGTGCCAGCAGTGACGGGGAGACAGGCTGGTACGAGCAGTACTTC. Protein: CASSDGETGWYEQYF.

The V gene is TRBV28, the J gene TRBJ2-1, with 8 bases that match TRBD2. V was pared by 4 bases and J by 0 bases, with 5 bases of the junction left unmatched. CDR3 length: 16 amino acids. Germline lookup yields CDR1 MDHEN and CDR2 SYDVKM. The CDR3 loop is CASSSVAGSSYNEQFF. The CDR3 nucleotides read TGTGCCAGCAGTTCGGTAGCGGGGTCCTCCTACAATGAGCAGTTCTTC.

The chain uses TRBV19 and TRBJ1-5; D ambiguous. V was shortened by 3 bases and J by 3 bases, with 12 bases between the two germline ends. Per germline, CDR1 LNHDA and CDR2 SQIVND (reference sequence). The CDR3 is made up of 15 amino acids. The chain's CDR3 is CASSISAGPNQPQHF. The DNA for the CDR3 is TGTGCCAGTAGTATTTCCGCAGGCCCCAATCAGCCCCAGCATTTT.

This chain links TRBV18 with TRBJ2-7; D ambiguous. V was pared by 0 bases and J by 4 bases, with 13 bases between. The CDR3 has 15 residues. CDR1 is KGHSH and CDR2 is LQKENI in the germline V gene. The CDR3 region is CASSPPLGIGYEQYF. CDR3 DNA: TGTGCCAGCTCACCACCACTGGGAATCGGATACGAGCAGTACTTC.

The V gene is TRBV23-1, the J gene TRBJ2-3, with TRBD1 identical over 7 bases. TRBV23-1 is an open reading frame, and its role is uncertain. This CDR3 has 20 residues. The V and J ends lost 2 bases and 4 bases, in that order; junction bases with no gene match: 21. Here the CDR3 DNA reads TGCGCCAGCAGTCAACCCCGTCCCCCAATGACAGGGTCGATAGCAGATACGCAGTATTTT. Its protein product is CASSQPRPPMTGSIADTQYF.

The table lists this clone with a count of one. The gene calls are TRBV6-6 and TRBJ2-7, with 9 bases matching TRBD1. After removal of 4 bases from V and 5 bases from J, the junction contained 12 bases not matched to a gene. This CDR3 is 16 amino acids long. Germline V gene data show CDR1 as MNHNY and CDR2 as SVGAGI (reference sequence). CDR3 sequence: CASSSPAGTGPHEQYF. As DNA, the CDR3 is TGTGCCAGCAGTTCCCCCGCCGGGACAGGGCCCCACGAGCAGTACTTC.

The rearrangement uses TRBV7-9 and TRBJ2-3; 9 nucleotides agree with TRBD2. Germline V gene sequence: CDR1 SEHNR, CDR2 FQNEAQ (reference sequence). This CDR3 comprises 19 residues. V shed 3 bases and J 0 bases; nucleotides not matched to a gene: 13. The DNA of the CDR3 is TGTGCCAGCAGCTTTTTTATGCGGGAGGGCCCCTACAGCACAGATACGCAGTATTTT. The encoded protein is CASSFFMREGPYSTDTQYF.

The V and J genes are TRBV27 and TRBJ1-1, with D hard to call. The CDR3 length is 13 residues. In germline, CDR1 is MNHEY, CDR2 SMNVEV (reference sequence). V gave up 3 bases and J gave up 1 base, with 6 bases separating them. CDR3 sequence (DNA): TGTGCCAGCAGTTTCCGGGAGAACACTGAAGCTTTCTTT. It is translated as CASSFRENTEAFF.